This TCR beta chain was identified in a study of T-cell memory formation after mild COVID-19. Findings and limits, study-wide: The main location of contracting CD4+ clones was CM and EM, and that of contracting CD8+ clones was EMRA. Clones that contracted from day 15 to 85 had balanced CD4/CD8; later expanders were CD4+ biased.

CDR3 length equals 14 residues. Germline V gene lookup returns CDR1 SGHDN and CDR2 FVKESK. V lost 6 bases and J 4 bases, leaving 12 bases between the germline ends. Concerning this clonotype itself: Its antigen remains unknown.

From 5'RACE with constant-segment primers came TCR alpha and TCR beta cDNA libraries that carried sample barcodes and UMIs. TCRdb analysed the 5' RACE reads with MiXCR anew, one entry per CDR3 protein. The sample has hundreds of thousands of distinct CDR3 sequences, roughly 18% seen once. This TCR was recovered from a man aged 18 to 29 who had mild COVID-19 (a few samples of this study predate the infection). Cell type and time point are not known. The genes are TRBV14 and TRBJ2-2; maybe TRBD1 (6 bases). Sequencing used PBMCs or a T cell subset sorted from them (not recorded which). The CDR3 sequence: CASRRTGTTGELFF. In DNA, the CDR3 is TGTGCCAGCAGACGCACAGGGACCACCGGGGAGCTGTTTTTT.